This TCR beta chain comes out of a study of cytomegalovirus exposure and HLA in healthy donors. Study results and limitations: A later analysis found first-cohort TCR clusters tended to co-occur in the approximately 110 validation repertoires.

The data were produced by immunoSEQ multiplex PCR, yet TCRdb's version contains in-frame clones alone and is incomplete. The table has tens of thousands of clones, under 95% seen once. As concerns this clone: No antigen is known for it.

The CDR3 loop spans 14 amino acids. Germline V gene lookup returns CDR1 SGHTS and CDR2 YDEGEE. V lost 3 bases to trimming and J lost 9 bases, with 16 bases between them. The clonotype comes from a woman younger than 45 in good health and CMV-seronegative. V gene TRBV5-8 combines with J gene TRBJ1-5; D might be TRBD1 (6 bases). Sequencing used PBMCs. The CDR3 spells CASSWEQGVRPQHF. The DNA for the CDR3 is TGTGCCAGCAGCTGGGAACAGGGTGTTCGGCCCCAGCATTTT. Looking up the rest from reference TRBV5-8 and TRBJ1-5 gives the full variable domain: EAGVTQSPTHLIKTRGQQATLRCSPISGHTSVYWYQQALGLGLQFLLWYDEGEERNRGNFPPRFSGRQFPNYSSELNVNALELEDSALYLCASSWEQGVRPQHFGDGTRLSIL.